This T cell receptor beta chain originates from a study of graft-versus-host responses after intestinal transplantation. This table comes from immunoSEQ multiplex PCR, and its TCRdb copy is limited to in-frame clones, with some not included. Of about 90,000 clones listed, roughly four fifths are singletons. Concerning this clone itself: What it binds is unknown.

CDR3 length equals 18 residues. CDR1 is SGHAT and CDR2 is FQNNGV in the germline V gene. V was clipped by 3 bases and J by 0 bases; unmatched bases: 9. This receptor was taken from a human donor who received an intestinal transplant. V and J are TRBV11-2 and TRBJ2-1; TRBD2 agrees at 9 bases. Sample: unstimulated CD4+ T cells sorted from spleen or lymph node cells, taken before intestinal transplant. CDR3 protein: CASSFLISGGSSYNEQFF. As DNA, the CDR3 is TGTGCCAGCAGCTTCCTTATCAGCGGGGGGAGCTCCTACAATGAGCAGTTCTTC. Filled out from reference TRBV11-2 and TRBJ2-1, the complete variable domain reads EAGVAQSPRYKIIEKRQSVAFWCNPISGHATLYWYQQILGQGPKLLIQFQNNGVVDDSQLPKDRFSAERLKGVDSTLKIQPAKLEDSAVYLCASSFLISGGSSYNEQFFGPGTRLTVL.